The 20 T cell receptor beta chains in this list originate from one sample, sequenced in a study of cytomegalovirus exposure and HLA in healthy donors (dated by TCRdb to the late 2010s). The library was built by means of the immunoSEQ multiplex PCR assay. For the multiplex PCR, a mixture combining 60 forward primers for TCR Vbeta segments and 13 reverse primers for TCR Jbeta segments was used. As stored in TCRdb, this immuneACCESS dataset retains in-frame rearrangements with V and J assigned. A fraction of the clones does not appear; measured against another copy, unresolved V genes explain less than half of the discrepancy, and the remainder lacks a known reason. The table for this sample shows roughly 200,000 clones. The ten most abundant clones make up 0.95% to 1.3% of the sample. Specimen: PBMCs. Receptor source: a girl aged 2-10 years in good health and CMV-seropositive.

The chain carries TRBV27 and TRBJ2-7; D possibly corresponds to TRBD2 (6 bases). Trimming shortened V by 3 bases and J by 3 bases, and 15 bases separated the two germline ends. Germline V CDR1 and CDR2: MNHEY, SMNVEV (reference sequence). The CDR3 contains 15 residues. CDR3 protein: CASSFSGGRGYEQYF. CDR3 nucleotide sequence: TGTGCCAGCAGTTTCTCAGGAGGGAGAGGCTACGAGCAGTACTTC.

V usage is TRBV5-6 and J usage is TRBJ2-5; tentatively, D is TRBD2 (6 bases). The J call could be wrong; TRBJ2-7 is a better fit for the DNA end. This CDR3 has 14 amino acids. Germline V gene data show CDR1 as SGHDT and CDR2 as YYEEEE. The CDR3 sequence: CASSGGLPGYEQYF. In nucleotides, the CDR3 is TGTGCCAGCAGCGGGGGACTTCCGGGCTACGAGCAGTACTTC.

The V call is TRBV18, the J call TRBJ2-3; TRBD2 agrees at 7 bases. After removal of 4 bases from V and 6 bases from J, the junction contained 13 bases not matched to a gene. This CDR3 region has 16 residues. CDR1 and CDR2 (germline): KGHSH, LQKENI. In DNA form, the CDR3 reads TGTGCCAGCTCACTCGGACTAGGCCTCGACATGGATACGCAGTATTTT. Protein: CASSLGLGLDMDTQYF.

V usage is TRBV9 and J usage is TRBJ1-1, with 7 bases that match TRBD1. The CDR3 has 15 residues. V lost 4 bases and J lost 2; bases outside the gene matches: 8. The germline CDR1 and CDR2 sequences are SGDLS and YYNGEE. CDR3 sequence: CASSPPTGTNTEAFF. CDR3 coding DNA: TGTGCCAGCAGCCCTCCGACAGGGACTAACACTGAAGCTTTCTTT. The entire variable domain, with the rest obtained from reference TRBV9 and TRBJ1-1, is as follows: DSGVTQTPKHLITATGQRVTLRCSPRSGDLSVYWYQQSLDQGLQFLIQYYNGEERAKGNILERFSAQQFPDLHSELNLSSLELGDSALYFCASSPPTGTNTEAFFGQGTRLTVV.

The chain is built from TRBV2 and TRBJ2-4, with 11 bases matching TRBD1. Germline-derived CDR1 and CDR2 are SNHLY and FYNNEI. With 8 bases clipped from V and 3 bases from J, the junction kept 3 bases outside the gene matches. CDR3 length: 14 amino acids. In nucleotides, the CDR3 is TGTGCCAGCTCCGGGACAGGGGGCAAAAACATTCAGTACTTC. Amino acid sequence: CASSGTGGKNIQYF.

For this clone: The same CDR3 arises from other DNA sequences in this sample as well. The rearrangement links TRBV28 to TRBJ2-2, with 7 bases fitting TRBD2. The CDR3 has 14 amino acids. The V segment lost 6 bases and the J segment 2 bases; nucleotides outside the gene matches: 3. The germline V gene has CDR1 MDHEN and CDR2 SYDVKM. CDR3 coding DNA: TGTGCCAGCAGCCTGGGACTAAACACCGGGGAGCTGTTTTTT. Its translation is CASSLGLNTGELFF.

The chain has TRBV7-3 and TRBJ1-2; D is ambiguous. Trimming pared 3 bases from V and 4 bases from J, leaving 9 bases between. CDR1 is SGHTA and CDR2 is FQGTGA in the germline V gene. This CDR3 has 13 residues. CDR3 DNA sequence: TGTGCCAGCAGCTTGGGCCGAGTCTATGGCTACACCTTC. Amino acid sequence: CASSLGRVYGYTF.

The J gene is TRBJ1-1, the V gene TRBV19; D uncertain. Germline lookup yields CDR1 LNHDA and CDR2 SQIVND (reference sequence). V was trimmed by 4 bases and J by 4 bases, leaving 10 bases between them. The CDR3 loop spans 13 amino acids. In DNA form, the CDR3 reads TGTGCCAGTAGTAGTCAGTTGGCCACTGAAGCTTTCTTT. Residues: CASSSQLATEAFF.

This sequence joins TRBV4-1 and TRBJ2-6, with 7 positions matching TRBD1. Germline values: CDR1 MGHRA, CDR2 YSYEKL. The CDR3 has 20 residues. J lost 0 bases, V lost 3 bases, and 14 bases had no gene match. The CDR3 here is CASSHSSSDRTYSGANVLTF. The CDR3 DNA is TGCGCCAGCAGCCACTCTTCTTCGGACAGGACCTACTCTGGGGCCAACGTCCTGACTTTC.

CDR3 sequence reads: CASSLARRVYNEKLFF. DNA for the CDR3: TGTGCCAGCAGCTTAGCTCGCCGCGTTTATAATGAAAAACTGTTTTTT. This chain connects TRBV7-2 to TRBJ1-4; unclear D gene. The germline CDR1 and CDR2 sequences are SGHTA and FQGNSA. V was trimmed by 0 bases and J by 4 bases, leaving 12 bases between them. This CDR3 has 16 residues.

The rearrangement links TRBV5-1 to TRBJ2-1; D possibly corresponds to TRBD2 (6 bases). The CDR3 runs to 15 residues. Germline values: CDR1 SGHRS, CDR2 YFSETQ. The V end lost 3 bases, the J end lost 8 bases, and 18 bases lay between the germline ends. CDR3 DNA: TGCGCCAGCAGCTCGACCGACCGAATAGCGGATGAGCAGTTCTTC. It is translated as CASSSTDRIADEQFF.

The CDR3 protein is CASSPTNNRGQETQYF. CDR3 nucleotide sequence: TGTGCCAGCAGCCCCACTAACAACAGGGGACAAGAGACCCAGTACTTC. The chain is built from TRBV5-4 and TRBJ2-5; 7 nucleotides agree with TRBD1. This CDR3 contains 16 residues. V dropped 4 bases and J dropped 2; count of bases not matched to a gene: 11. Germline CDR1 and CDR2: SGHNT and YYREEE (reference sequence).

The chain combines TRBV18 with TRBJ2-1, with D maybe TRBD1 (7 bases). The V and J ends lost 4 bases and 5 bases respectively, with 15 bases between them. The CDR3 length is 15 residues. Germline CDR1 KGHSH, CDR2 LQKENI. CDR3 coding DNA: TGTGCCAGCTCACTCGGAGCAGGGGGGCACAATGAGCAGTTCTTC. Translated: CASSLGAGGHNEQFF.

CDR3 nucleotide sequence: TGTGCCAGCAGCCCACTTAGTAGCGGCAGTTACAATGAGCAGTTCTTC. This sequence encodes CASSPLSSGSYNEQFF. This sequence joins TRBV7-8 and TRBJ2-1; possibly TRBD2 for D (6 bases). The CDR3 contains 16 residues. Per the germline V gene, CDR1 is SGHVS and CDR2 is FQNEAQ. The ends were cut back, 5 bases at V and 4 bases at J, with 18 bases in the middle.

The gene calls are TRBV9 and TRBJ2-1; TRBD1 agrees at 10 bases. The CDR3 is 15 amino acids. The V segment lost 0 bases and the J segment 9 bases; nucleotides outside the gene matches: 6. Per germline, CDR1 SGDLS and CDR2 YYNGEE. CDR3: CASSVVGQGLGEQFF. The CDR3 DNA is TGTGCCAGCAGCGTAGTGGGACAGGGGCTGGGTGAGCAGTTCTTC.

The J gene is TRBJ1-5, the V gene TRBV5-6; D is perhaps TRBD1 (5 bases). Germline V CDR1 and CDR2: SGHDT, YYEEEE. The CDR3 contains 14 residues. V lost 2 bases to trimming and J lost 5 bases, with 11 bases between them. The CDR3 here is CASSLSGRDQPQHF. Here the CDR3 DNA reads TGTGCCAGCAGCTTATCAGGGAGGGATCAGCCCCAGCATTTT.

The gene calls are TRBV11-2 and TRBJ2-5, with TRBD2 matching 11 bases. Germline CDR1 SGHAT, CDR2 FQNNGV. The CDR3 extends over 16 amino acids. V was clipped by 4 bases and J by 5 bases; unmatched bases: 9. The CDR3 region is CASSSGTSGLWETQYF. CDR3 coding DNA: TGTGCCAGCAGCTCCGGGACTAGCGGCCTCTGGGAGACCCAGTACTTC.

The chain uses TRBV21-1 and TRBJ1-3. TRBV21-1 is shown as a pseudogene. CDR3 length: 14 amino acids. The CDR3 spells CASTRGWAGNTIYF. For the CDR3, the DNA is TGTGCCAGCACCCGGGGTTGGGCTGGAAACACCATATATTTT.

The chain has TRBV25-1 and TRBJ2-1; 7 bases match TRBD2. Germline CDR1 is MGHDK and CDR2 is SYGVNS. The V gene end was trimmed by 0 bases and the J gene end by 5 bases; junction bases not matched to a gene: 7. CDR3 length: 16 amino acids. CDR3 sequence reads: CASSEYGGSPHNEQFF. DNA of the CDR3: TGTGCCAGCAGTGAATATGGCGGGAGTCCCCACAATGAGCAGTTCTTC.

V is TRBV7-5 and J is TRBJ2-5; the table gives TRBD1 as D, unverified against the DNA. TRBV7-5 is marked as a pseudogene. The length of the CDR3 is 12 residues. CDR3 loop: CVRSVKGETQYF. The CDR3 nucleotides are TGTGTCAGAAGCGTCAAGGGGGAGACCCAGTACTTC.